This T cell receptor beta chain was retrieved from a study of cytomegalovirus exposure and HLA in healthy donors. Study findings and constraints: There was a cluster of highly shared sequence variants that was likely a sequencing artifact.

The CDR3 length is 12 residues. V was clipped by 4 bases and J by 1 base, with 4 bases between them. Germline V gene sequence: CDR1 MGHDK, CDR2 SYGVNS. PCR primers comprised 60 Vbeta and 13 Jbeta primers. Repertoires were generated with immunoSEQ multiplex PCR, while TCRdb's copy carries only in-frame clones and drops some. Among 150,000 to 180,000 clones listed, over 65% were seen once. Notes on this clone: Its antigen is not known.

This chain connects TRBV25-1 to TRBJ1-1; D not certain. The receptor comes from a man aged 25-45 years in good health and CMV-seronegative. Sequencing input: PBMCs. The DNA for the CDR3 is TGTGCCAGCAGTGGCGCGAACACTGAAGCTTTCTTT. Protein sequence: CASSGANTEAFF. The variable domain in full, with the rest retrieved from reference TRBV25-1 and TRBJ1-1, is EADIYQTPRYLVIGTGKKITLECSQTMGHDKMYWYQQDPGMELHLIHYSYGVNSTEKGDLSSESTVSRIRTEHFPLTLESARPSHTSQYLCASSGANTEAFFGQGTRLTVV.